The sequence of this T cell receptor (beta chain) was determined in a study of T cell changes during pregnancy in multiple sclerosis. V gave up 3 bases and J gave up 2 bases, with 11 bases separating them. This CDR3 is 14 amino acids long. The germline V gene encodes CDR1 MDHEN and CDR2 SYDVKM. The protocol was immunoSEQ multiplex PCR, while the TCRdb copy is restricted to in-frame clones and leaves out a portion. This repertoire shows tens of thousands of clones, under 95% found once; its top ten account for about 0.45%. The specimen was CD4+ T cells from peripheral blood mononuclear cells, collected before pregnancy. V is TRBV28 and J is TRBJ2-7, with D possibly matching TRBD1 (5 bases). This TCR was recovered from a female donor with multiple sclerosis, enrolled in a pregnancy study. CDR3 protein: CASSLTQGPYEQYF. CDR3 sequence (DNA): TGTGCCAGCAGTTTGACGCAGGGTCCCTACGAGCAGTACTTC.